These T cell receptor beta chains were read from a single sample in a study of vaccination and CD4 T cells after COVID-19. Which antigens these TCRs recognize remains unknown. Using its own MiXCR run on the PCR reads, TCRdb lists one record per CDR3 protein. The repertoire holds about 17,000 distinct CDR3 sequences, with less than 70% as singletons. The sample taken for sequencing was CD4+ T cells from blood, cultured in vitro. These receptor sequences come from a human donor who had recovered from COVID-19. The CDR3 runs from the conserved cysteine through the conserved F or W. The order of the fields is clone size, D gene, V gene, J gene, CDR3 length, CDR3 DNA, CDR3 protein. The D gene is left open where the match is weak. Not all rows give a size; the values are once, few, many and, for expanded clones, a class.

>-|-|TRBV11-3|TRBJ2-7|16
TGTGCCAGCAGCTTGCTGTTTGGAAGGGGGGGCTCCGAGCAGTACTTC
CASSLLFGRGGSEQYF
>few|-|TRBV6-1|TRBJ1-1|13
TGTGCCACCTCCTTACGCGGGAACACTGAAGCTTTCTTT
CATSLRGNTEAFF
>few|-|TRBV5-1|TRBJ1-1|14
TGCGCCAGCAGCCTGAGGGGGGGCTGGACTGAAGCTTTCTTT
CASSLRGGWTEAFF
>-|TRBD2|TRBV7-3|TRBJ2-2|15
TGTGCCAGCAGCCTGCTGGCCGGGGGGACCGGGGAGCTGTTTTTT
CASSLLAGGTGELFF
>-|-|TRBV18|TRBJ2-3|12
TGTGCCAGCTCTGACACTACTGATACGCAGTATTTT
CASSDTTDTQYF
>-|-|TRBV5-1|TRBJ2-5|14
TGCGCCAGCAGCTTGGAACAGGGAGGAGAGACCCAGTACTTC
CASSLEQGGETQYF
>-|-|TRBV6-1|TRBJ2-1|13
TGTGCCAGCAGTATTAACATTTACAATGAGCAGTTCTTC
CASSINIYNEQFF
>few|-|TRBV4-3|TRBJ2-5|14
TGCGCCAGCAGCCAAGTACGCGGGAAAGAGACCCAGTACTTC
CASSQVRGKETQYF
>-|TRBD2|TRBV11-1|TRBJ2-7|14
TGTGCCAGCAGCTGGACTAGCGGGAGCTACGAGCAGTACTTC
CASSWTSGSYEQYF
>-|-|TRBV19|TRBJ1-2|14
TGTGCCAGTAGTAGGGGACGTCGGACGAGGGGCTACACCTTC
CASSRGRRTRGYTF
>-|-|TRBV6-1|TRBJ2-7|16
TGTGCCAGCAGTGAAGCCCTTCGGGGGAATTATCCTGAGCAGTACTTC
CASSEALRGNYPEQYF
>few|-|TRBV6-1|TRBJ1-5|13
TGTGCCAGCAGTGGTACAAGCAATCAGCCCCAGCATTTT
CASSGTSNQPQHF
>few|TRBD1|TRBV20-1|TRBJ1-6|14
TGCAGTGCTAGAGGGACAGGGTATAATTCACCCCTCCACTTT
CSARGTGYNSPLHF
>-|-|TRBV14|TRBJ2-2|13
TGTGCCAGCAGCCAAGCTACCACCGGGGAGCTGTTTTTT
CASSQATTGELFF
>-|TRBD1|TRBV25-1|TRBJ1-2|14
TGTGCCAGCAGCCACAGGGGGGAAAACTATGGCTACACCTTC
CASSHRGENYGYTF
>-|-|TRBV9|TRBJ2-5|14
TGTGCCAGCAGCGTAGGGGCAGGGCGAGAGACCCAGTACTTC
CASSVGAGRETQYF
>-|-|TRBV19|TRBJ1-1|15
TGTGCCAGTAGTCTCCGGGACACCTGGAACACTGAAGCTTTCTTT
CASSLRDTWNTEAFF
>few|TRBD1|TRBV12-3/TRBV12-4|TRBJ1-5|16
TGTGCCAGCAGTCGGACAGGGGGGGACGGCAATCAGCCCCAGCATTTT
CASSRTGGDGNQPQHF
>-|-|TRBV7-6|TRBJ2-7|15
TGTGCCAGCAGCTTAGATAGCTGGGGTTCCTACGAGCAGTACTTC
CASSLDSWGSYEQYF
>-|-|TRBV10-1|TRBJ1-5|13
TGCGCCAGCAGTGAGGCCAGGGGTCAGCCCCAGCATTTT
CASSEARGQPQHF
>-|TRBD2|TRBV5-1|TRBJ2-1|15
TGCGCCAGCAGCTTGGTCCTAGCGGGCAACAATGAGCAGTTCTTC
CASSLVLAGNNEQFF
>few|-|TRBV7-9|TRBJ2-1|17
TGTGCCAGCAGCTCCTCCCCCGGCTCGAGCTCCTACAATGAGCAGTTCTTC
CASSSSPGSSSYNEQFF
>-|-|TRBV19|TRBJ1-1|14
TGTGCCAGTAGTATCCGGATGAGGGCCACTGAAGCTTTCTTT
CASSIRMRATEAFF
>-|-|TRBV29-1|TRBJ2-1|14
TGCAGCGTTGTCCAGACCATCACCTACAATGAGCAGTTCTTC
CSVVQTITYNEQFF
>few|TRBD1|TRBV20-1|TRBJ2-2|14
TGCAGTGCAGTACAGGGGGCGGACACCGGGGAGCTGTTTTTT
CSAVQGADTGELFF
>-|-|TRBV19|TRBJ2-4|14
TGTGCCAGTAGTATAGGGGGTACCAAAAACATTCAGTACTTC
CASSIGGTKNIQYF
>-|-|TRBV11-1|TRBJ1-2|13
TGTGCCAGCAGCTTGAGACATGACTATGGCTACACCTTC
CASSLRHDYGYTF
>-|TRBD2|TRBV7-2|TRBJ2-3|14
TGTGCCAGCAGCTTCCCGACTAGCGGGGGGGCACTTTCATTT
CASSFPTSGGALSF
>few|-|TRBV10-3|TRBJ1-2|15
TGTGCCATCAGCCGGAGGACAGCGGGTAACTATGGCTACACCTTC
CAISRRTAGNYGYTF
>-|-|TRBV10-3|TRBJ2-6|13
TGTGCCATGGGGACATCTGGGGCCAACGTCCTGACTTTC
CAMGTSGANVLTF
>-|-|TRBV7-6|TRBJ1-5|14
TGTGCCAGCAGCTTAGGGGGAAACAATCAGCCCCAGCATTTT
CASSLGGNNQPQHF
>-|-|TRBV7-4|TRBJ1-1|14
TGTGCCAGCAGCACCTTACAGGGTTCATCCGAAGCTTTCTTT
CASSTLQGSSEAFF
>-|TRBD1|TRBV6-1|TRBJ1-5|17
TGTGCCAGCAAAGAGGGCCGGGGACAGCTCTCCAATCAGCCCCAGCATTTT
CASKEGRGQLSNQPQHF
>-|-|TRBV4-3|TRBJ2-3|14
TGCGCCAGCAGCCAAGAAAGCGGAGCAGATACGCAGTATTTT
CASSQESGADTQYF
>few|TRBD1|TRBV6-5|TRBJ2-2|17
TGTGCCAGCAGTTACTCGACAGGGGCCCATATAAAAGGGGAGCTGTTTTTT
CASSYSTGAHIKGELFF
>-|-|TRBV12-3/TRBV12-4|TRBJ2-5|15
TGTGCCAGCAGTTTTTATCGGGGGATCGGGGAGACCCAGTACTTC
CASSFYRGIGETQYF
>-|-|TRBV20-1|TRBJ1-1|13
TGCAGTGCCACTAGACAGGTTAACACTGAAGCTTTCTTT
CSATRQVNTEAFF
>-|-|TRBV21-1|TRBJ1-1|11
TGTGCCAGCAGTGCGACAGTTGAAGCTTTCTTT
CASSATVEAFF
>-|TRBD2|TRBV7-3|TRBJ2-1|16
TGTGCCAGCAGCCTAGCGGGGGGGACCCTGGGAAATGAGCAGTTCTTC
CASSLAGGTLGNEQFF
>-|TRBD2|TRBV5-1|TRBJ2-3|16
TGCGCCAGCAGCAAGGGACTAGCGGGAGTAATGAATACGCAGTATTTT
CASSKGLAGVMNTQYF
>few|TRBD1|TRBV15|TRBJ2-3|16
TGTGCCACCAGCAGAGGACGGGACAGAGACACAGATACGCAGTATTTT
CATSRGRDRDTDTQYF
>-|TRBD2|TRBV10-3|TRBJ2-5|14
TGTGCCACCAAGGGTTGGGAGGGTGAGGAGACCCAGTACTTC
CATKGWEGEETQYF
>once|-|TRBV4-2|TRBJ2-2|17
TGTGCCAGCAGCCAACCGGAGCGGGCCGCGAACACCGGGGAGCTGTTTTTT
CASSQPERAANTGELFF
>-|-|TRBV6-4|TRBJ2-1|13
TGTGCCAGCAGTGAATCGGCGGAGAATGAGCAGTTCTTC
CASSESAENEQFF
>few|TRBD1|TRBV2|TRBJ1-6|13
TGTGCCAGCAACAGACAGGGGACGCTTCCCCTCCACTTT
CASNRQGTLPLHF
>-|-|TRBV2|TRBJ1-1|12
TGTGCCAGCGAAAGAGAAAACACTGAAGCTTTCTTT
CASERENTEAFF
>-|TRBD2|TRBV12-3/TRBV12-4|TRBJ2-2|15
TGTGCCAGCACCCGGGGCGGGGGGGACACCGGGGAGCTGTTTTTT
CASTRGGGDTGELFF
>few|TRBD1|TRBV27|TRBJ1-1|15
TGTGCCAGCAGTTTACCGTCAGGGGGCGGCACTGAAGCTTTCTTT
CASSLPSGGGTEAFF
>few|TRBD2|TRBV20-1|TRBJ2-1|13
TGCAGTGCGCCCGGGACTAACAACAATGAGCAGTTCTTC
CSAPGTNNNEQFF
>few|-|TRBV19|TRBJ2-5|13
TGTGCCAGTGCCAAAGGGGGGAGAGAGACCCAGTACTTC
CASAKGGRETQYF
>few|-|TRBV20-1|TRBJ2-3|15
TGCAGTGCTAGAGATCAAAGGGTTTTGACAGATACGCAGTATTTT
CSARDQRVLTDTQYF
>-|-|TRBV20-1|TRBJ1-4|12
TGCAGTGCTAGCCTCGGACAGGAAAAACTGTTTTTT
CSASLGQEKLFF
>-|TRBD2|TRBV20-1|TRBJ2-3|16
TGCAGTGCTACGAATAGGCGGGAGATTGGCACAGATACGCAGTATTTT
CSATNRREIGTDTQYF
>-|-|TRBV7-2|TRBJ1-1|13
TGTGCCAGCAGCTTCCGAGGGAACACTGAAGCTTTCTTT
CASSFRGNTEAFF
>-|-|TRBV5-1|TRBJ1-1|13
TGCGCCAGCAGCTTGGCAGAGAACACTGAAGCTTTCTTT
CASSLAENTEAFF
>-|-|TRBV5-1|TRBJ2-5|16
TGCGCCAGCAGCCAATGGGGCAACAGGGTTGAAGAGACCCAGTACTTC
CASSQWGNRVEETQYF
>-|-|TRBV6-2/TRBV6-3|TRBJ1-5|21
TGTGCCAGCGGACTACCACAAAACAAGGGAAGACCCGGATATAGCAATCAGCCCCAGCATTTT
CASGLPQNKGRPGYSNQPQHF
>once|-|TRBV7-2|TRBJ1-2|12
TGTGCCAGCAGCTTCAGAGGGAGAGGCTACACCTTC
CASSFRGRGYTF